Presented here are 17 T cell receptor beta chains from one specimen sequenced in a study of blood T cell repertoires in COVID-19. TCRdb's copy holds only in-frame clones and misses some; the assay was immunoSEQ multiplex PCR. The sample contains a few hundred thousand clones, under 90% of which appear only once. Sequencing was done on a sample of peripheral blood. The receptors derive from a woman older than 75 with active or convalescent COVID-19.

The chain uses TRBV29-1 and TRBJ1-1, with unresolved D. Trimming left V 7 bases short and J 1 base short, with 13 bases between. Looked up from germline, CDR1 is SQVTM and CDR2 is ANQGSEA. The CDR3 is made up of 13 amino acids. DNA for the CDR3: TGCAGCGCCGTACAGAGTAGGAACACTGAAGCTTTCTTT. This encodes CSAVQSRNTEAFF.

This sequence joins TRBV7-3 and TRBJ2-3; 8 bases are a match to TRBD2. Trimming cost V 5 bases and J 6 bases; bases outside gene matches: 4. Germline V gene data show CDR1 as SGHTA and CDR2 as FQGTGA. This CDR3 is 13 amino acids long. The chain's CDR3 is CASSPRGRDTQYF. CDR3 DNA: TGTGCCAGCAGCCCCCGCGGGAGGGATACGCAGTATTTT.

The J gene is TRBJ2-1, the V gene TRBV5-6, with D possibly matching TRBD1 (6 bases). The germline V and J ends were trimmed by 4 bases and 8 bases, with 22 bases remaining between them. The CDR3 has 16 residues. CDR1 is SGHDT, CDR2 YYEEEE, per germline. The DNA of the CDR3 is TGTGCCAGCAGCCTCCCCCGGAAGGGGCAGGGGCATGAGCAGTTCTTC. This gives the protein CASSLPRKGQGHEQFF.

The rearrangement links TRBV30 to TRBJ1-2, with D maybe TRBD1 (5 bases). The germline V and J ends were trimmed by 4 bases and 0 bases, with 15 bases remaining between them. Germline values: CDR1 GTSNPN, CDR2 SVGIG (reference sequence). The CDR3 is 15 amino acids. CDR3 in DNA: TGTGCCTGGAACCGCCCCGGAGGGGCTAACTATGGCTACACCTTC. Amino acids: CAWNRPGGANYGYTF.

This clone has a handful of counts. The chain employs TRBV7-9 and TRBJ2-7; 14 bases line up with TRBD2. From germline, CDR1 is SEHNR and CDR2 FQNEAQ (reference sequence). Trimming removed 4 bases from V and 4 bases from J; junction bases left unmatched: 12. This CDR3 contains 18 residues. The CDR3 sequence: CASSSGTSGSGRPYEQYF. CDR3 in DNA: TGTGCCAGCAGCTCTGGGACTAGCGGGAGTGGGCGCCCGTACGAGCAGTACTTC. Using reference TRBV7-9 and TRBJ2-7 for the parts outside the CDR3, the full variable domain is DTGVSQNPRHKITKRGQNVTFRCDPISEHNRLYWYRQTLGQGPEFLTYFQNEAQLEKSRLLSDRFSAERPKGSFSTLEIQRTEQGDSAMYLCASSSGTSGSGRPYEQYFGPGTRLTVT.

This sequence joins TRBV3-1 (or the pseudogene TRBV3-2) and TRBJ2-1; 13 positions agree with TRBD2. This CDR3 has 17 amino acids. Germline V gene lookup returns CDR1 LGHDT and CDR2 YNNKEL (reference sequence). Germline trimming cut 3 bases from V and 9 bases from J; bases unmatched to any gene: 11. CDR3 bases: TGTGCCAGCAGCCATGCATCCGGGACTAGCGGGGCAGTTGAGCAGTTCTTC. It specifies CASSHASGTSGAVEQFF.

J is TRBJ2-1 and V is TRBV6-2 or TRBV6-3, with TRBD1 as a possible D gene (6 bases). The CDR3 spans 15 residues. CDR1 and CDR2 (germline): MNHEY, SVGEGT. V was clipped by 5 bases and J by 2 bases, with 13 bases between them. This chain's CDR3 is CASSVQGVTYNEQFF. The CDR3 DNA reads TGTGCCAGCAGTGTACAGGGTGTCACCTACAATGAGCAGTTCTTC.

CDR3 sequence reads: CASSLEGMSQETQYF. The CDR3 DNA reads TGCGCCAGCAGCTTGGAGGGGATGAGTCAAGAGACCCAGTACTTC. The chain recombines TRBV5-1 with TRBJ2-5; possibly TRBD1 for D (5 bases). With 0 bases removed from V and 2 bases from J, the gap between germline ends came to 11 bases. The CDR3 is 15 amino acids. The germline V gene has CDR1 SGHRS and CDR2 YFSETQ. The full variable domain, in which reference TRBV5-1 and TRBJ2-5 provide the parts outside the CDR3, is KAGVTQTPRYLIKTRGQQVTLSCSPISGHRSVSWYQQTPGQGLQFLFEYFSETQRNKGNFPGRFSGRQFSNSRSEMNVSTLELGDSALYLCASSLEGMSQETQYFGPGTRLLVL.

The chain is built from TRBV27 and TRBJ2-3; D is unresolved. Germline loops: CDR1 MNHEY, CDR2 SMNVEV (reference sequence). This CDR3 has 13 amino acids. V was clipped by 2 bases and J by 3 bases, with 6 bases between them. The CDR3 sequence: CASSLARTDTQYF. The CDR3 DNA reads TGTGCCAGCAGTTTAGCGAGGACAGATACGCAGTATTTT.

The rearrangement joins TRBV28 to TRBJ2-1; a possible D gene is TRBD1 (6 bases). Trimming pared 11 bases from V and 4 bases from J, leaving 18 bases between. This CDR3 is built from 14 residues. CDR1 MDHEN and CDR2 SYDVKM come from the germline V gene. The CDR3: CAVSGTPEYNEQFF. DNA of the CDR3: TGTGCCGTCTCAGGGACACCTGAGTACAATGAGCAGTTCTTC.

The rearrangement joins TRBV18 to TRBJ2-7; possibly TRBD2 for D (6 bases). The CDR3 consists of 15 residues. Germline CDR1 is KGHSH and CDR2 is LQKENI. Trimming took off 0 bases at V and 4 bases at J, with 13 bases between the two ends. In nucleotides, the CDR3 is TGTGCCAGCTCACCACCGTCTCAGGGAGGTTACGAGCAGTACTTC. This sequence encodes CASSPPSQGGYEQYF.

A single count supports this clone. The V gene is TRBV5-1, the J gene TRBJ2-3; D is unclear. CDR1 is SGHRS, CDR2 YFSETQ, per germline. Deletions cut 3 bases from V and 1 base from J, with 9 bases between. The CDR3 totals 14 residues. The CDR3 DNA reads TGCGCCAGCAGCTGGCCAGTCGGCACAGATACGCAGTATTTT. Translating it yields CASSWPVGTDTQYF. Complete variable domain (other parts from reference TRBV5-1 and TRBJ2-3): KAGVTQTPRYLIKTRGQQVTLSCSPISGHRSVSWYQQTPGQGLQFLFEYFSETQRNKGNFPGRFSGRQFSNSRSEMNVSTLELGDSALYLCASSWPVGTDTQYFGPGTRLTVL.

This chain links TRBV5-1 with TRBJ1-1; no clear D gene. V was shortened by 1 base and J by 2 bases, with 15 bases between the two germline ends. The CDR3 has 16 residues. CDR1 and CDR2 from the germline V gene are SGHRS and YFSETQ. As DNA, the CDR3 is TGCGCCAGCAGCTTGTGGGCAGGAGGACTAAACACTGAAGCTTTCTTT. Protein product: CASSLWAGGLNTEAFF.

Here the CDR3 reads CASSIVYNEQFF. CDR3 nucleotide sequence: TGTGCCAGCAGCATAGTATACAATGAGCAGTTCTTC. This rearrangement joins TRBV7-3 to TRBJ2-1, with unresolved D. V gave up 5 bases and J gave up 4 bases, with 6 bases separating them. The CDR3 sequence is 12 residues long. Germline assignment: CDR1 SGHTA and CDR2 FQGTGA.

In its sample, this clone was seen once. The CDR3 DNA follows: TGCGCCAGCAGCTTGGTTTTGGGGGGCACTGAAGCTTTCTTT. Translation gives CASSLVLGGTEAFF. The chain carries TRBV5-1 and TRBJ1-1; TRBD1 might be the D (5 bases). Germline V gene data show CDR1 as SGHRS and CDR2 as YFSETQ. The V and J ends lost 0 bases and 4 bases respectively, with 10 bases between them. The CDR3 is 14 residues long.

The chain couples TRBV19 to TRBJ1-1; 10 bases are shared with TRBD1. Germline V CDR1 and CDR2: LNHDA, SQIVND (reference sequence). V trimming: 7 bases; J trimming: 7 bases; junction bases outside the gene matches: 15. The CDR3 spans 16 residues. In nucleotides, the CDR3 is TGTGCCAGTACCCAGGGACAGGGGAATTTATTGGGTGAAGCTTTCTTT. It specifies CASTQGQGNLLGEAFF. The full variable domain, its missing parts supplied by reference TRBV19 and TRBJ1-1, is DGGITQSPKYLFRKEGQNVTLSCEQNLNHDAMYWYRQDPGQGLRLIYYSQIVNDFQKGDIAEGYSVSREKKESFPLTVTSAQKNPTAFYLCASTQGQGNLLGEAFFGQGTRLTVV.

V usage is TRBV2 and J usage is TRBJ1-6; 7 nucleotides line up with TRBD1. The V and J ends lost 6 bases and 5 bases, in that order; junction bases with no gene match: 13. The germline V gene encodes CDR1 SNHLY and CDR2 FYNNEI. The CDR3 spans 17 residues. CDR3 sequence: CASRGGPHRTDNSPLHF. The CDR3 nucleotides are TGTGCCAGCAGAGGGGGCCCCCACCGGACTGATAATTCACCCCTCCACTTT.